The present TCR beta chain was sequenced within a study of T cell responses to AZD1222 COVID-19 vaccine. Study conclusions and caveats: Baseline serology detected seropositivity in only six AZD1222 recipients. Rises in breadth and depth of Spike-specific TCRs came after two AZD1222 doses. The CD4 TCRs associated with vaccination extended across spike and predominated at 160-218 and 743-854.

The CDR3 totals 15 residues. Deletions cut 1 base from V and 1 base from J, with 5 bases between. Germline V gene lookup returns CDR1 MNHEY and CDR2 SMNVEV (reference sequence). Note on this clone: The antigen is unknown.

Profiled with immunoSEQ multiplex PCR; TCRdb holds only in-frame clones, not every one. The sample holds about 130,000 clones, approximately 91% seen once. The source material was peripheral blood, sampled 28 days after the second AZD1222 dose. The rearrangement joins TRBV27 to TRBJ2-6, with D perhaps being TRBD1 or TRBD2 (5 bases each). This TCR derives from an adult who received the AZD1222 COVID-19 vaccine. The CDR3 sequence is CASSLWGSGANVLTF. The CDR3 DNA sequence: TGTGCCAGCAGTTTATGGGGGTCTGGGGCCAACGTCCTGACTTTC.